The clone carrying this TCR beta chain was recorded once. The CDR3 has 14 amino acids. Trimming cost V 3 bases and J 4 bases; bases outside gene matches: 5. The germline V gene encodes CDR1 SGHDN and CDR2 FVKESK. Naive CD8 isolation took CD45RO-negative cells positively selected for CCR7 and excluded terminally differentiated effector memory CD45RA+ cells. This sample stems from a study of shared clonotypes between healthy human individuals. Only in-frame clones appear in the TCRdb table, and some are missing; sequencing was by immunoSEQ multiplex PCR. The sample lists over 750,000 clones; roughly 96% were seen once.

This TCR was sampled from a man aged 25-45 years in good health. The chain is built from TRBV14 and TRBJ2-7; TRBD2 aligns across 8 bases. Input material: naive CD8+ T cells sorted from blood. The CDR3 loop is CASSQLGGRYEQYF. CDR3 bases: TGTGCCAGCAGCCAGTTGGGCGGGAGGTACGAGCAGTACTTC. Together with reference TRBV14 and TRBJ2-7, the CDR3 gives the full variable domain: EAGVTQFPSHSVIEKGQTVTLRCDPISGHDNLYWYRRVMGKEIKFLLHFVKESKQDESGMPNNRFLAERTGGTYSTLKVQPAELEDSGVYFCASSQLGGRYEQYFGPGTRLTVT.